The T cell receptor beta chain under discussion was sequenced for a study of radiotherapy plus CTLA-4 blockade in lung cancer. Study overall: Objective responses emerged in around a sixth of patients, and 31% attained disease control.

Overall study results and limits: Interferon-beta and early blood T cell clone dynamics reportedly predicted response best. In blood, tumor-derived TCR clones expanded after radiotherapy plus ipilimumab.

CDR3 size: 15 residues. Germline loops: CDR1 SGHNT, CDR2 YYREEE (reference sequence). V lost 4 bases to trimming and J lost 8 bases; unmatched junction nucleotides: 7. A note on this clone: The antigen is unknown.

Those with chemo-refractory metastatic non-small-cell lung cancer were treated with focal radiation combined with CTLA-4 blockade using ipilimumab. TCRdb keeps only in-frame clones here, not all; method: immunoSEQ multiplex PCR. The sample holds more than 40,000 clones, around 76% seen once. The chain combines TRBV5-4 with TRBJ1-4, with TRBD1 matching 11 bases. The source was peripheral blood, collected from a patient treated with radiotherapy plus ipilimumab. This clonotype originated in a human donor with non-small cell lung cancer who had stable disease on radiotherapy plus ipilimumab. The DNA of the CDR3 is TGTGCCAGCAGCGCCGGACAGGGGGCTGGGGAAAAACTGTTTTTT. Amino acid sequence: CASSAGQGAGEKLFF.